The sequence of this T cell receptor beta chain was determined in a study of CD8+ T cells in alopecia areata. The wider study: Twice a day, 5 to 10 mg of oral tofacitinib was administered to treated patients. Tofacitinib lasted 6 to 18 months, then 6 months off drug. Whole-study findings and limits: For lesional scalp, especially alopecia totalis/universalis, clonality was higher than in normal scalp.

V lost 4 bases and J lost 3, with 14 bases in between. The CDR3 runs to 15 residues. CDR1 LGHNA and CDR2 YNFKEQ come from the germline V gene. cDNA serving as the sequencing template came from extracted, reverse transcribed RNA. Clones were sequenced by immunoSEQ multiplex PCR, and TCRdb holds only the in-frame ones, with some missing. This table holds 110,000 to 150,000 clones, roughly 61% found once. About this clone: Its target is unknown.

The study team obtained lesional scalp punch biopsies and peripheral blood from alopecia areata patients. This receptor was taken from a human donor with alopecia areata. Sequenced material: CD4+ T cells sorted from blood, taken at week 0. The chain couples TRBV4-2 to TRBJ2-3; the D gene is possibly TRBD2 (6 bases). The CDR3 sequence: CASSLRGGETDTQYF. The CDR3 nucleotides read TGTGCCAGCAGCCTTCGGGGAGGAGAAACAGATACGCAGTATTTT.